What follows are 20 T cell receptor beta chains derived from one specimen sequenced in a study of blood T cell repertoires in COVID-19. The table came from immunoSEQ multiplex PCR; TCRdb's copy has only in-frame clones and leaves some out. This sample has 200,000 to 300,000 clones; about 68% occur once, and the top ten carry around 3.2%. The sequencing sample was made of peripheral blood. The source of these receptors is an elderly woman with acute or convalescent COVID-19.

The sample holds a few counts of this clone. The chain recombines TRBV6-5 with TRBJ2-1; 10 positions agree with TRBD2. The length of the CDR3 is 15 residues. The trim removed 11 bases at V and 9 bases at J, leaving 16 bases unmatched. CDR1 and CDR2 (germline): MNHEY, SVGAGI. The CDR3 region is CASQASGRGTGEQFF. DNA for the CDR3: TGTGCCTCCCAGGCCAGCGGGAGGGGAACGGGTGAGCAGTTCTTC.

The chain joins TRBV2 to TRBJ1-5, with D perhaps matching TRBD1 (6 bases). This CDR3 spans 14 amino acids. The V end lost 7 bases, the J end lost 4 bases, and 14 bases lay between the germline ends. The V gene's germline CDR1 is SNHLY and CDR2 FYNNEI. CDR3 coding DNA: TGTGCCAGCACCGGTACAGGGATGAATCAGCCCCAGCATTTT. Its protein product is CASTGTGMNQPQHF.

The chain joins TRBV7-6 to TRBJ2-7; 9 positions agree with TRBD2. V shed 5 bases and J 4 bases; nucleotides not matched to a gene: 12. Germline CDR1 is SGHVS and CDR2 is FNYEAQ. The CDR3 consists of 16 residues. CDR3 residues: CASSLGSSGSGYEQYF. The DNA of the CDR3 is TGTGCCAGCAGCCTTGGGAGTAGCGGGAGTGGGTACGAGCAGTACTTC.

This clone was picked up one time. This CDR3 is also generated by other DNA sequences in the sample. The chain joins TRBV20-1 to TRBJ1-1; no clear D. V was pared by 3 bases and J by 2 bases, with 7 bases between. Germline-derived CDR1 and CDR2 are DFQATT and SNEGSKA (reference sequence). This CDR3 is built from 12 residues. CDR3 residues: CSASSGNTEAFF. The CDR3 bases are TGCAGTGCTAGTTCAGGAAACACTGAAGCTTTCTTT.

The V and J genes are TRBV19 and TRBJ1-2, with 7 positions matching TRBD1. The CDR3 runs 13 residues. CDR1 is LNHDA and CDR2 is SQIVND in the germline V gene (reference sequence). J lost 6 bases, V lost 6 bases, and 7 bases had no gene match. CDR3 residues: CASSATGENGYTF. The CDR3 DNA reads as TGTGCCAGTAGCGCAACAGGGGAAAATGGCTACACCTTC.

The rearrangement joins TRBV6-5 to TRBJ2-1; D is undetermined. Trimming left V 7 bases short and J 2 bases short, with 12 bases between. The CDR3 spans 14 residues. Per the germline V gene, CDR1 is MNHEY and CDR2 is SVGAGI. The CDR3 spells CASNSGGPYNEQFF. The CDR3 nucleotides read TGTGCCAGCAACTCGGGTGGCCCCTACAATGAGCAGTTCTTC.

The genes are TRBV4-2 and TRBJ1-2; D possibly corresponds to TRBD1 (6 bases). V lost 0 bases and J 2 bases, leaving 16 bases between the germline ends. This CDR3 is built from 17 residues. The germline CDR1 and CDR2 sequences are LGHNA and YNFKEQ. CDR3 residues: CASSQDLGRGVNYGYTF. The CDR3 DNA follows: TGTGCCAGCAGCCAAGATCTGGGCAGGGGCGTAAACTATGGCTACACCTTC.

This chain joins TRBV3-1 (or the pseudogene TRBV3-2) and TRBJ1-2; 9 bases are shared with TRBD1. CDR1 is LGHDT, CDR2 YNNKEL, per germline (reference sequence). The CDR3 has 14 amino acids. Trimming cost V 4 bases and J 7 bases; bases outside gene matches: 7. The CDR3 sequence is CASSPLQGALGYTF. In nucleotides, the CDR3 is TGTGCCAGCAGCCCCTTACAGGGGGCCCTTGGCTACACCTTC.

The genes are TRBV2 and TRBJ2-5; maybe TRBD1 (5 bases). V lost 8 bases and J lost 4, with 20 bases in between. This CDR3 has 15 amino acids. Germline V gives CDR1 SNHLY, CDR2 FYNNEI. The CDR3 is CASVLVGRGSETQYF. CDR3 coding DNA: TGTGCCAGCGTACTTGTGGGGCGTGGATCAGAGACCCAGTACTTC.

CDR3 nucleotides: TGCGCCAGCAGCTTGGAAGGGGGCCAATACGAGCAGTACTTC. It specifies CASSLEGGQYEQYF. The chain uses TRBV5-1 and TRBJ2-7; 7 nucleotides agree with TRBD1. Per the germline V gene, CDR1 is SGHRS and CDR2 is YFSETQ. The CDR3 sequence is 14 residues long. Germline trimming cut 0 bases from V and 4 bases from J; bases unmatched to any gene: 4.

V and J are TRBV5-4 and TRBJ2-3; no clear D. The germline V gene encodes CDR1 SGHNT and CDR2 YYREEE (reference sequence). There are 14 residues in the CDR3. V was shortened by 4 bases and J by 0 bases, with 9 bases between the two germline ends. The CDR3 here is CASSLTSSTDTQYF. As DNA, the CDR3 is TGTGCCAGCAGCCTTACTTCTAGCACAGATACGCAGTATTTT. The complete variable domain, with remaining parts taken from reference TRBV5-4 and TRBJ2-3, reads ETGVTQSPTHLIKTRGQQVTLRCSSQSGHNTVSWYQQALGQGPQFIFQYYREEENGRGNFPPRFSGLQFPNYSSELNVNALELDDSALYLCASSLTSSTDTQYFGPGTRLTVL.

This clone has only a few counts. V is TRBV5-1 and J is TRBJ1-1; the D is unclear. Trimming left V 4 bases short and J 8 bases short, with 15 bases between. The CDR3 is 13 residues long. The germline V gene has CDR1 SGHRS and CDR2 YFSETQ. The DNA for the CDR3 is TGCGCCAGCAGCCCCGCAGGTGTCGGCGAAGCTTTCTTT. It yields the protein CASSPAGVGEAFF.

The rearrangement joins TRBV19 to TRBJ2-7; 11 bases match TRBD2. Germline-derived CDR1 and CDR2 are LNHDA and SQIVND (reference sequence). The CDR3 has 13 residues. V was pared by 6 bases and J by 4 bases, with 2 bases of the junction left unmatched. DNA of the CDR3: TGTGCCAGTAGGGGACTAGCGGATTACGAGCAGTACTTC. Protein sequence: CASRGLADYEQYF.

The V gene is TRBV3-1 (or the pseudogene TRBV3-2), the J gene TRBJ1-1, with D unresolved. Germline-derived CDR1 and CDR2 are LGHDT and YNNKEL (reference sequence). This CDR3 has 15 amino acids. Trimming cost V 1 base and J 1 base, with 10 bases left between them. This CDR3 is CASSQVKARNTEAFF. The DNA of the CDR3 is TGTGCCAGCAGCCAAGTAAAGGCTAGGAACACTGAAGCTTTCTTT.

This chain uses TRBV6-1 with TRBJ2-7, with 9 bases that match TRBD1. V shed 1 base and J 9 bases; nucleotides not matched to a gene: 10. The germline V gene encodes CDR1 MNHNS and CDR2 SASEGT. This CDR3 is built from 15 residues. In DNA form, the CDR3 reads TGTGCCAGCAGTGAAGACAGAGGGACAGGGAGGGGGCAGTACTTC. It encodes CASSEDRGTGRGQYF.

The chain employs TRBV4-2 and TRBJ2-5; weak D call: TRBD1 (6 bases). Trimming cost V 1 base and J 4 bases, with 13 bases left between them. The germline gives CDR1 LGHNA, CDR2 YNFKEQ. The CDR3 has 15 amino acids. Here the CDR3 DNA reads TGTGCCAGCAGCCAAGGGACAGCCGGTCGAGAGACCCAGTACTTC. Translating it yields CASSQGTAGRETQYF.

The chain links TRBV5-1 to TRBJ1-2; 7 nucleotides line up with TRBD1. Germline-derived CDR1 and CDR2 are SGHRS and YFSETQ. The length of the CDR3 is 14 residues. Losses at the gene ends were 4 bases for V and 3 bases for J; bases not matched to a gene: 6. The CDR3 spells CASSPTGNDYGYTF. The DNA of the CDR3 is TGCGCCAGCAGCCCGACAGGGAACGACTATGGCTACACCTTC.

The DNA for the CDR3 is TGCGCCAGCAGCCAAGGAGGGATCTTTAATGAAAAACTGTTTTTT. Translating it yields CASSQGGIFNEKLFF. The V gene is TRBV4-1, the J gene TRBJ1-4; no firm D call. This CDR3 has 15 amino acids. Per the germline V gene, CDR1 is MGHRA and CDR2 is YSYEKL. V dropped 1 base and J dropped 4 bases, with 10 bases sitting between them.

For this clone: The conserved phenylalanine or tryptophan is not found at the CDR3 terminus, so this likely reflects a read error. Because the CDR3's place on the DNA is in doubt, the DNA is left out and the CDR3 is given as listed by TCRdb. The genes are TRBV25-1 and TRBJ1-1; TRBD1 reflects the table's D call only, with no check against the DNA. Germline V gives CDR1 MGHDK, CDR2 SYGVNS. The CDR3 is 10 residues long, ends included. The CDR3 sequence is CASTVFTGQR.

This clone appeared a single time. The V call is TRBV19, the J call TRBJ2-7; D gene uncertain. The germline V gene encodes CDR1 LNHDA and CDR2 SQIVND (reference sequence). This CDR3 is 14 amino acids long. Trimming removed 6 bases at V and 7 bases at J, with 19 bases between. The CDR3 DNA reads TGTGCCAGTAGCCCGTCCCCCTACCTCCGGGAGCAGTACTTC. Translating it yields CASSPSPYLREQYF. Together with reference TRBV19 and TRBJ2-7, the CDR3 gives the full variable domain: DGGITQSPKYLFRKEGQNVTLSCEQNLNHDAMYWYRQDPGQGLRLIYYSQIVNDFQKGDIAEGYSVSREKKESFPLTVTSAQKNPTAFYLCASSPSPYLREQYFGPGTRLTVT.